This T cell receptor beta chain stems from a study of T cell repertoires in cytomegalovirus infection. Across the whole study: Indications of both CMV infection and matching HLA type were provided by public TCR beta signatures.

MiXCR, run by TCRdb on the reads, gives a single entry per CDR3 protein. The sample has approximately 250,000 distinct CDR3 sequences; 9% to 15% are singletons. This clonotype was picked up many times. CDR1 is LNHDA, CDR2 SQIVND, per germline (reference sequence). V shed 7 bases and J 0 bases; nucleotides not matched to a gene: 8. CDR3 length: 15 amino acids. Sequencing input: PBMCs. This chain joins TRBV19 and TRBJ1-2, with TRBD1 matching 7 bases. This clonotype was obtained from a human donor in good health (CMV status not recorded). Some clones in this sample may be carry-over from other donors' samples. The CDR3 region is CASISRGQTNYGYTF. The CDR3 DNA follows: TGTGCCAGTATCTCTAGGGGACAGACTAACTATGGCTACACCTTC.